This TCR beta chain appears in the sequencing data of a study of brain T cells in children with intractable seizures. Overall study results and limits: Only CDR3 sequence similarity suggested viral specificity, without known HCMV serostatus. Pre- and post-surgery blood differed in depth, so pre-surgery absences may be undersampling.

Surgery cases with the highest brain T cell transcript signatures were chosen for sequencing. Pre-surgery treatment included at least one anti-epileptic drug. In regard to this clone: The antigen remains undetermined.

Data came from immunoSEQ multiplex PCR; TCRdb stores just in-frame clones and leaves some out. The repertoire has 110,000 or so clones, 94% of them found once; the top ten carry 3.5% to 4%. The sample in question was peripheral blood, obtained at surgery. This TCR came from a boy younger than two with hemimegalencephaly and intractable seizures.

The CDR3 protein is CASSPTCPLRGVQETQYF. The CDR3 nucleotides read TGTGCCAGCAGCCCTACTTGTCCGCTAAGAGGGGTCCAAGAGACCCAGTACTTC. The V and J genes are TRBV3-1 (or the pseudogene TRBV3-2) and TRBJ2-5; D possibly matches TRBD1 or TRBD2 (5 bases each). Trimming pared 4 bases from V and 1 base from J, leaving 22 bases between. The CDR3 totals 18 residues. Germline lookup yields CDR1 LGHDT and CDR2 YNNKEL (reference sequence).